The 22 T cell receptor beta chains below come from one sample, sequenced in a study of T cells in women clearing cervical HPV infection. Sequencing used immunoSEQ multiplex PCR; TCRdb keeps in-frame clones, though not all of them. The repertoire table contains fewer than 35,000 clones. What was sequenced was blood buffy coat. These receptors came from a woman aged 18-70 years with a cervical HPV16 infection that either progressed to CIN3+ or cleared (not recorded which).

With respect to this clone: With the read ending 3 residues before the CDR3 end, the germline J gene is used to fill in that end. The V and J genes are TRBV5-1 and TRBJ2-7, with D perhaps TRBD2 (6 bases). The CDR3 is 14 amino acids. CDR1 SGHRS and CDR2 YFSETQ come from the germline V gene. V was trimmed by 3 bases and J by 0 bases, leaving 10 bases between them. The sequenced CDR3 bases are TGCGCCAGCAGCTCTAGCGTCACCTCCTACGAG. It yields the protein CASSSSVTSYE. The full CDR3 reads CASSSSVTSYEQYF. Full variable domain (remainder filled in from reference TRBV5-1 and TRBJ2-7): KAGVTQTPRYLIKTRGQQVTLSCSPISGHRSVSWYQQTPGQGLQFLFEYFSETQRNKGNFPGRFSGRQFSNSRSEMNVSTLELGDSALYLCASSSSVTSYEQYFGPGTRLTVT.

Regarding this clone: The read gets to within 3 residues of the CDR3 end, and the germline J gene fills in the rest. The chain carries TRBV18 and TRBJ1-2, with D possibly being TRBD1 (6 bases). CDR3 length: 14 residues. The germline gives CDR1 KGHSH, CDR2 LQKENI. The CDR3 here is CASSPLGGYNDYTF. CDR3 DNA (partial): TGTGCCAGCTCACCATTAGGGGGTTACAATGAC.

In the case of this clone: The read ends 3 residues shy of where the CDR3 ends; the end is completed using the germline J gene. The chain recombines TRBV11-2 with TRBJ2-3; 8 bases match TRBD1. The CDR3 runs 14 residues. V shed 5 bases and J 6 bases; nucleotides not matched to a gene: 7. Germline CDR1 reads SGHAT; CDR2 reads FQNNGV. The CDR3 DNA, read in part, is TGTGCCAGCAGCGCAAAAGACAGGGGCGATACG. This codes for CASSAKDRGDT. The CDR3, in full, reads CASSAKDRGDTQYF.

Concerning this clone: Read coverage stops 3 residues before the CDR3 terminus; the germline J gene supplies the remainder. The V and J genes are TRBV5-1 and TRBJ1-1; no firm D call. Germline V CDR1 and CDR2: SGHRS, YFSETQ. The CDR3 sequence is 14 residues long. V dropped 4 bases and J dropped 5 bases, with 15 bases sitting between them. The CDR3 bases that were read are TGCGCCAGCAGCCTGGACCCTCCAACTACTGAA. Translating gives CASSLDPPTTE. The full-length CDR3 reads as CASSLDPPTTEAFF.

Concerning this clone itself: The read falls 3 residues short of the CDR3 end, and the missing part is taken from the germline J gene. The rearrangement joins TRBV3-1 (or the pseudogene TRBV3-2) to TRBJ2-5; tentatively, D is TRBD1 or TRBD2 (5 bases each). The length of the CDR3 is 15 residues. Germline V CDR1 and CDR2: LGHDT, YNNKEL (reference sequence). Trimming removed 0 bases from V and 6 bases from J, with 14 bases in between. The part of the CDR3 DNA that was read is TGTGCCAGCAGCCAAGATGAGGGGCACGGCAAGACC. Protein sequence: CASSQDEGHGKT. The whole CDR3 reads CASSQDEGHGKTQYF.

With respect to this clone: The read ends 3 residues before the CDR3 terminus; that terminus is restored from the germline J gene. V usage is TRBV18 and J usage is TRBJ2-1; 8 bases are a match to TRBD2. Germline-derived CDR1 and CDR2 are KGHSH and LQKENI. With V trimmed by 3 bases and J by 5 bases, 6 bases remained unmatched. The CDR3 runs 15 residues. CDR3 bases read: TGTGCCAGCTCACCCCTACTAGCGGCTAACAATGAG. This encodes CASSPLLAANNE. The whole CDR3 region reads CASSPLLAANNEQFF.

With regard to this clone: The read stops 3 residues short of the end of the CDR3; the missing end is completed from the germline J gene. The chain has TRBV6-2 or TRBV6-3 and TRBJ2-3; 7 positions match TRBD1. CDR3 length equals 16 residues. From germline, CDR1 is MNHEY and CDR2 SVGEGT. The chain's CDR3 is CASSPPYRGRNQPQYF. CDR3 DNA, as far as it was read: TGTGCCAGCAGCCCCCCTTACAGGGGCCGCAATCAGCCG.

About this clone: The read falls 3 residues short of the CDR3 end, and the missing part is taken from the germline J gene. The V and J genes are TRBV5-1 and TRBJ1-2; TRBD1 matches 8 bases. The CDR3 consists of 14 residues. CDR1 and CDR2 (germline): SGHRS, YFSETQ. The J segment lost 7 bases and the V segment lost 4 bases, leaving 9 bases of the junction unmatched. The CDR3 bases that were read are TGCGCCAGCAGCCAGTTTAGGACAGGGTTTGGC. Translated: CASSQFRTGFG. The full CDR3 sequence reads CASSQFRTGFGYTF.

Comments on this clone: The read ends 3 residues early relative to the CDR3; the germline J gene fills the gap. Additional DNA sequences in this sample encode the identical CDR3. J is TRBJ1-3 and V is TRBV30; 7 positions agree with TRBD1. CDR3 length equals 15 residues. With 7 bases clipped from V and 0 bases from J, the junction kept 9 bases outside the gene matches. Germline CDR1 and CDR2: GTSNPN and SVGIG (reference sequence). CDR3 region: CAYTGTAFSGNTIYF. The CDR3 bases that were read are TGTGCCTACACCGGGACAGCCTTCTCTGGAAACACC.

Details on this clone: The read terminates 3 residues before the CDR3 end, so the remaining end is supplied by the germline J gene. This chain connects TRBV7-2 to TRBJ1-6; TRBD1 aligns across 7 bases. The V and J ends lost 3 bases and 6 bases, in that order; junction bases with no gene match: 5. CDR1 and CDR2 (germline): SGHTA, FQGNSA. The length of the CDR3 is 15 residues. The part of the CDR3 DNA that was read is TGTGCCAGCAGCTTTGAAGACAGGGTTAATTCACCC. Translation: CASSFEDRVNSP. The complete CDR3 reads CASSFEDRVNSPLHF. The variable domain in full, completed from reference TRBV7-2 and TRBJ1-6, reads GAGVSQSPSNKVTEKGKDVELRCDPISGHTALYWYRQSLGQGLEFLIYFQGNSAPDKSGLPSDRFSAERTGGSVSTLTIQRTQQEDSAVYLCASSFEDRVNSPLHFGNGTRLTVT.

A remark on this clone: Read data end 3 residues before the CDR3 end; the end is taken from the germline J gene. V and J are TRBV6-2 or TRBV6-3 and TRBJ1-4; the D is unclear. Trimming stripped 6 bases from V and 5 bases from J, with 13 bases between. The V gene's germline CDR1 is MNHEY and CDR2 SVGEGT. The CDR3 length is 14 residues. The sequenced part of the CDR3 DNA is TGTGCCAGCAGAGGGCTCGCTCCAAATGAAAAA. It codes for CASRGLAPNEK. In full, the CDR3 reads CASRGLAPNEKLFF.

On this clone: The CDR3 goes on 3 residues after the read ends, and that part is filled in from the germline J gene. The J gene is TRBJ2-3, the V gene TRBV20-1; D gene ambiguous. The V end was cut by 5 bases, the J end by 2 bases, with 2 bases between. CDR3 length: 10 residues. The germline V gene encodes CDR1 DFQATT and CDR2 SNEGSKA (reference sequence). This CDR3 reads CSAYTDTQYF. CDR3 bases read: TGCAGTGCTTACACAGATACG.

Remarks on this clone: The observed sequence ends 3 residues before the CDR3 terminus, with the missing tail filled in from the germline J gene. The chain joins TRBV20-1 to TRBJ1-3, with no clear D. Germline values: CDR1 DFQATT, CDR2 SNEGSKA (reference sequence). This CDR3 has 14 residues. V was cut by 6 bases and J by 1 base, with 13 bases left in between. CDR3 in amino acids: CSANQIRSGNTIYF. CDR3 DNA (partial): TGCAGTGCCAATCAAATCAGATCTGGAAACACC.

To note about this clone: The CDR3 end lies 3 residues beyond the end of the read and is filled in from the germline J gene. The V gene is TRBV5-1, the J gene TRBJ2-5, with D perhaps matching TRBD2 (5 bases). Germline V gene lookup returns CDR1 SGHRS and CDR2 YFSETQ. Trimming removed 4 bases at V and 2 bases at J, with 12 bases between. The CDR3 covers 14 residues. CDR3 region: CASSPLRVQETQYF. The part of the CDR3 DNA that was read is TGCGCCAGCAGCCCCCTGCGGGTTCAAGAGACC.

About this clone: The DNA ends 3 residues before the CDR3 does, and the rest of the CDR3 is filled in from the germline J gene. The V call is TRBV20-1, the J call TRBJ2-1; the D gene is possibly TRBD1 (6 bases). Germline-derived CDR1 and CDR2 are DFQATT and SNEGSKA (reference sequence). Between the trimmed V and J ends, which lost 6 bases and 7 bases, there was a span of 13 bases. This CDR3 has 12 residues. This CDR3 is CSARTDGNEQFF. The CDR3 DNA, read in part, is TGCAGTGCGCGGACAGATGGTAATGAG.

As regards this clone: The read terminates 3 residues before the CDR3 end, so the remaining end is supplied by the germline J gene. The chain uses TRBV7-9 and TRBJ2-1; D remains unclear. Germline V gene data show CDR1 as SEHNR and CDR2 as FQNEAQ (reference sequence). CDR3 length equals 12 residues. V lost 4 bases and J lost 5, with 6 bases in between. The sequenced CDR3 bases are TGTGCCAGCAGCTCCTATAACAATGAG. It encodes CASSSYNNE. From start to end, the CDR3 is CASSSYNNEQFF. Full variable domain (rest looked up from reference TRBV7-9 and TRBJ2-1): DTGVSQNPRHKITKRGQNVTFRCDPISEHNRLYWYRQTLGQGPEFLTYFQNEAQLEKSRLLSDRFSAERPKGSFSTLEIQRTEQGDSAMYLCASSSYNNEQFFGPGTRLTVL.

With regard to this clone: The sequenced fragment ends 3 residues before the CDR3 boundary, so the rest is inferred from the germline J gene. The V and J genes are TRBV20-1 and TRBJ2-4; 9 positions agree with TRBD1. The CDR3 has 14 residues. V lost 5 bases and J lost 2; bases outside the gene matches: 4. Germline V lookup: CDR1 DFQATT, CDR2 SNEGSKA (reference sequence). CDR3 in amino acids: CSAVDRGTKNIQYF. The covered CDR3 bases are TGCAGTGCTGTGGACAGGGGAACCAAAAACATT.

Remarks on this clone: The read is 3 residues too short to cover the CDR3 end, so that end is filled in from the germline J gene. The rearrangement links TRBV5-4 to TRBJ1-2; 11 positions match TRBD1. CDR3 size: 15 residues. V trimming: 5 bases; J trimming: 4 bases; junction bases outside the gene matches: 7. The V gene's germline CDR1 is SGHNT and CDR2 YYREEE (reference sequence). The CDR3 DNA, read in part, is TGTGCCAGCAGACACGGACAGGGGGCCATCTATGGC. Translated, it gives CASRHGQGAIYG. The whole CDR3 sequence reads CASRHGQGAIYGYTF.

In regard to this clone: The read stops 3 residues short of the end of the CDR3; the missing end is completed from the germline J gene. The chain is built from TRBV5-4 and TRBJ1-2, with 8 bases lining up with TRBD1. Germline CDR1 reads SGHNT; CDR2 reads YYREEE (reference sequence). This CDR3 contains 14 residues. The CDR3 bases that were read are TGTGCCAGCAGGCCCGGGGCAGGGGGCTTGGGC. Protein sequence: CASRPGAGGLG. Given in full, the CDR3 is CASRPGAGGLGYTF.

Regarding this clone: The CDR3 goes on 3 residues after the read ends, and that part is filled in from the germline J gene. The chain uses TRBV10-3 and TRBJ2-1; 12 nucleotides agree with TRBD2. The length of the CDR3 is 14 residues. V gave up 6 bases and J gave up 9 bases; unmatched junction bases: 6. From germline, CDR1 is ENHRY and CDR2 SYGVKD. The CDR3 reads CAISTSGRYSEQFF. The CDR3 DNA, read in part, is TGTGCCATCAGCACTAGCGGGAGGTATAGTGAG.

For this clone: The read finishes 3 residues shy of the CDR3 end, and the germline J gene is used to complete it. The gene calls are TRBV30 and TRBJ2-2, with D perhaps matching TRBD2 (6 bases). Germline V gives CDR1 GTSNPN, CDR2 SVGIG (reference sequence). CDR3 length equals 14 residues. The sequenced CDR3 bases are TGTGCCTGGATAAAAGGCGGGGAGAATTCACCG. Translation gives CAWIKGGENSP. The whole CDR3 protein is CAWIKGGENSPLFF. The whole variable domain, remainder taken from reference TRBV30 and TRBJ2-2, is SQTIHQWPATLVQPVGSPLSLECTVEGTSNPNLYWYRQAAGRGLQLLFYSVGIGQISSEVPQNLSASRPQDRQFILSSKKLLLSDSGFYLCAWIKGGENSPLFFGEGSRLTVL.

Points on this clone: The missing CDR3 end, 3 residues past where the read stops, is filled in from the germline J gene. This chain connects TRBV19 to TRBJ1-2; D is undetermined. The CDR3 is 19 residues long. Germline CDR1 LNHDA, CDR2 SQIVND (reference sequence). The CDR3 reads CASSIFASGVELAKNIYTF. Partial CDR3 DNA: TGTGCCAGTAGTATATTTGCTAGCGGGGTTGAACTAGCCAAAAACATC.